The entry below describes one T cell receptor (beta chain). What it binds is not known. Recipients boosted at about 4 weeks or about 12 weeks are pooled. CDR1 and CDR2 from the germline V gene are ENHRY and SYGVKD. The CDR3 spans 17 residues. Trimming cost V 0 bases and J 0 bases, with 13 bases left between them. The data derive from a study of T cell responses to AZD1222 COVID-19 vaccine. Study-wide results and limits: Seropositive at baseline were only a handful of AZD1222 recipients. The study reported that nearly half of spike-specific TCRs target unmutated variant regions. The breadth and depth of Spike-specific TCRs increased once two AZD1222 doses had been given.

Generated by immunoSEQ multiplex PCR, the TCRdb table keeps only in-frame clones and is missing some. The sample shows approximately 100,000 clones, 90% of them seen only once. The chain has TRBV10-3 and TRBJ2-3; D is possibly TRBD2 (5 bases). This receptor was taken from an adult who received the AZD1222 COVID-19 vaccine. The specimen was peripheral blood, collected 28 days after the second AZD1222 dose. CDR3 bases: TGTGCCATCAGTGAGTCGAAGGTAGCGCGAAGCACAGATACGCAGTATTTT. Protein sequence: CAISESKVARSTDTQYF.